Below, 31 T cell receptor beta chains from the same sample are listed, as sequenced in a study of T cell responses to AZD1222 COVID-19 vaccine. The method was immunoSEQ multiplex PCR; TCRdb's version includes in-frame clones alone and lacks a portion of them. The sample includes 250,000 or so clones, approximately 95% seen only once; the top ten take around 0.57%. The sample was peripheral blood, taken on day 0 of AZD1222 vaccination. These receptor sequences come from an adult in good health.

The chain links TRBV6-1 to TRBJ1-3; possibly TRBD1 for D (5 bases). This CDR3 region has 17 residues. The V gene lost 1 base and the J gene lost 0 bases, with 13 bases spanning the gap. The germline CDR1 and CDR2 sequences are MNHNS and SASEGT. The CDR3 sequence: CASSEVWGYFSGNTIYF. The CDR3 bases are TGTGCCAGCAGTGAAGTTTGGGGCTACTTCTCTGGAAACACCATATATTTT.

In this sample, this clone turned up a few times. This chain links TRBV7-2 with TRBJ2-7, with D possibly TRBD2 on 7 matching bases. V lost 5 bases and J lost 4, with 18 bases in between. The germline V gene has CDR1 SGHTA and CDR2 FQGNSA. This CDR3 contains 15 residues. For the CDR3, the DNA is TGTGCCAGCAGCCGCATGGCGGGGGCCGTATACGAGCAGTACTTC. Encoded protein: CASSRMAGAVYEQYF.

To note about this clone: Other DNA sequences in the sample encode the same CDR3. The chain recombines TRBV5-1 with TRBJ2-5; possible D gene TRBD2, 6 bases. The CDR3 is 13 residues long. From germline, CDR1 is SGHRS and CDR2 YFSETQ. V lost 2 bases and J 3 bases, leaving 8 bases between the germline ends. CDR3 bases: TGCGCCAGCAGCTTTGGAGGGGAAGAGACCCAGTACTTC. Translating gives CASSFGGEETQYF.

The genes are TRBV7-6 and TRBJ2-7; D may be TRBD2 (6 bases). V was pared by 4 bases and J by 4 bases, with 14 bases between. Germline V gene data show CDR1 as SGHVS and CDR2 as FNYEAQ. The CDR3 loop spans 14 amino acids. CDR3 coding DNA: TGTGCCAGCAGCTCGGGGGACGGAGCATACGAGCAGTACTTC. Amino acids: CASSSGDGAYEQYF.

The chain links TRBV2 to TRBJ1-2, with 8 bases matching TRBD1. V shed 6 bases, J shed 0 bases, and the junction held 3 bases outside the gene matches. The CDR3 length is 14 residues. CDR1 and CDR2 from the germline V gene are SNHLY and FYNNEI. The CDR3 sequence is CASRGDRTNYGYTF. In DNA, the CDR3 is TGTGCCAGCAGAGGGGACAGGACTAACTATGGCTACACCTTC.

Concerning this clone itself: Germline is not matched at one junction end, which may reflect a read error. In DNA form, the CDR3 reads TGTGCCAGCAGTGAAGAAGGGGGGACTAGGGTAGGCTTC. This codes for CASSEEGGTRVGF. V usage is TRBV2 and J usage is TRBJ2-7; 8 bases line up with TRBD2. Germline V lookup: CDR1 SNHLY, CDR2 FYNNEI. The CDR3 is made up of 13 amino acids.

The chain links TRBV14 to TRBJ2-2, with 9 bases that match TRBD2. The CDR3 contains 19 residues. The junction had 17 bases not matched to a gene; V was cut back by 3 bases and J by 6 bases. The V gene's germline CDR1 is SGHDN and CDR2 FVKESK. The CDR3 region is CASSQTNRPGTSIPGELFF. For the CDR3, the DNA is TGTGCCAGCAGCCAGACAAACCGACCCGGGACTAGCATTCCCGGGGAGCTGTTTTTT.

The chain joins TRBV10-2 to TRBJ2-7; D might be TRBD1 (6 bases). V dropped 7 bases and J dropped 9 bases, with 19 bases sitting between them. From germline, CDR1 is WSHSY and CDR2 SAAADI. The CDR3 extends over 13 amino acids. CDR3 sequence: CASTPRAGDGQYF. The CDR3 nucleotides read TGCGCCAGCACCCCCCGGGCAGGGGATGGGCAGTACTTC.

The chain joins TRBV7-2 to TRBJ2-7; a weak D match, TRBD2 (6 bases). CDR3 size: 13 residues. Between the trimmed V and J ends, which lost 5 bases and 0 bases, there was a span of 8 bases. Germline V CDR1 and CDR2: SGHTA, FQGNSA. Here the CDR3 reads CASSLSGSYEQYF. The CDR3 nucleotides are TGTGCCAGCAGCCTTAGCGGCTCCTACGAGCAGTACTTC.

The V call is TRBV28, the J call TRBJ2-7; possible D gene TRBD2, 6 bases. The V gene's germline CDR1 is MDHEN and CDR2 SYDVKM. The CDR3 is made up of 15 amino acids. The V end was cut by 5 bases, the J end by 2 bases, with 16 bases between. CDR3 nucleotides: TGTGCCAGCAGTCTTTACCGGGACTCCCCCTACGAGCAGTACTTC. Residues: CASSLYRDSPYEQYF.

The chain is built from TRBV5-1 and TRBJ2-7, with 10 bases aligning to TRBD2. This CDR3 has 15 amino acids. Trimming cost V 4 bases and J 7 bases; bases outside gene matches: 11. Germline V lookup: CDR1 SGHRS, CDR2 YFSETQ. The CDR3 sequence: CASSHGLAEGWEQYF. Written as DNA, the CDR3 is TGCGCCAGCAGCCACGGACTAGCGGAGGGATGGGAGCAGTACTTC.

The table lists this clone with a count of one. CDR3 region: CASSRGESQYF. CDR3 nucleotides: TGCGCCAGCTCCAGGGGGGAGTCGCAGTATTTT. The V gene is TRBV4-1, the J gene TRBJ2-3; D might be TRBD1 (7 bases). From germline, CDR1 is MGHRA and CDR2 YSYEKL. With 8 bases removed from V and 10 bases from J, the gap between germline ends came to 13 bases. This CDR3 has 11 residues.

The CDR3 region is CASSEGSSYGYTF. CDR3 nucleotide sequence: TGCGCCAGCAGTGAGGGGAGCAGCTATGGCTACACCTTC. The chain recombines TRBV10-2 with TRBJ1-2; D gene unclear. CDR3 size: 13 residues. Per germline, CDR1 WSHSY and CDR2 SAAADI. V was shortened by 2 bases and J by 4 bases, with 8 bases between the two germline ends.

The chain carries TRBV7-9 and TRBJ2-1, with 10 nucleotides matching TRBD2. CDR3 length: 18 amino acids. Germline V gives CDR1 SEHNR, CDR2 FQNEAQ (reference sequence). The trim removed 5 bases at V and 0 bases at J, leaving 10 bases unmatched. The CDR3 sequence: CASSGFKREGPSYNEQFF. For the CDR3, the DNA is TGTGCCAGCAGCGGTTTTAAGCGGGAGGGCCCCTCCTACAATGAGCAGTTCTTC.

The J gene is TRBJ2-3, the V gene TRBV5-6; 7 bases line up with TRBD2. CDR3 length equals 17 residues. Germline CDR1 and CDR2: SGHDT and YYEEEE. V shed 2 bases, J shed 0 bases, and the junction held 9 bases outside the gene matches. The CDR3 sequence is CASSLAGLARSTDTQYF. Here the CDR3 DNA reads TGTGCCAGCAGCTTAGCGGGACTGGCAAGAAGCACAGATACGCAGTATTTT.

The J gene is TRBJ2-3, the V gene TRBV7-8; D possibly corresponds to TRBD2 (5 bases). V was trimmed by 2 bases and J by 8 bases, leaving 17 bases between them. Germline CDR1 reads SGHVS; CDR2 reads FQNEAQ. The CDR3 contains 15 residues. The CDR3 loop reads CASSLYRRPEGTQYF. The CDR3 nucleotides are TGTGCCAGCAGCTTATACCGTCGGCCCGAGGGTACGCAGTATTTT.

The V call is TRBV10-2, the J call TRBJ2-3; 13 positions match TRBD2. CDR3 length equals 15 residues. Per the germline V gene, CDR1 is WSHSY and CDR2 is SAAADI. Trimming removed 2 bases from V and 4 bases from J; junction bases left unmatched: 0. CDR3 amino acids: CASSEGLAGADTQYF. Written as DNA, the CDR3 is TGCGCCAGCAGTGAGGGACTAGCGGGGGCAGATACGCAGTATTTT.

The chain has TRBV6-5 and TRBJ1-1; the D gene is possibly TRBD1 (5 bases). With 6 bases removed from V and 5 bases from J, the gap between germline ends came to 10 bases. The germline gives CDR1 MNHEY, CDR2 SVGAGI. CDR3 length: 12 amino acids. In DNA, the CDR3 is TGTGCCAGCAGCAGCAGGGTTACTGAAGCTTTCTTT. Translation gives CASSSRVTEAFF.

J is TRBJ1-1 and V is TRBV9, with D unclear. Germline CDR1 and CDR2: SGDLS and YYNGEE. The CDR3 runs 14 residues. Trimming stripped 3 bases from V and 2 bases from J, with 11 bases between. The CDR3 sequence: CASSARVLNTEAFF. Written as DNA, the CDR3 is TGTGCCAGCAGCGCCCGGGTCCTTAACACTGAAGCTTTCTTT. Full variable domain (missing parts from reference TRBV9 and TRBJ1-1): DSGVTQTPKHLITATGQRVTLRCSPRSGDLSVYWYQQSLDQGLQFLIQYYNGEERAKGNILERFSAQQFPDLHSELNLSSLELGDSALYFCASSARVLNTEAFFGQGTRLTVV.

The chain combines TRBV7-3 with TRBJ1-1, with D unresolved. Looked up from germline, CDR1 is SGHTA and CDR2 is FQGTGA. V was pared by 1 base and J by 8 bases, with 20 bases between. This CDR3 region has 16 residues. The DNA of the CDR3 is TGTGCCAGCAGCTTAAGTGCGGAGTCCTCAATGGAAGAAGCTTTCTTT. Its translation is CASSLSAESSMEEAFF.

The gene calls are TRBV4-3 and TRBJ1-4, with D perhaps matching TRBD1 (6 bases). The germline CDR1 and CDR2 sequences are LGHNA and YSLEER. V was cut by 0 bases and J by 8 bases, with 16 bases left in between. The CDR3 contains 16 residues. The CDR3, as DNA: TGCGCCAGCAGCCAAGAGGGATCTGGACAGTTAGAAAAACTGTTTTTT. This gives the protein CASSQEGSGQLEKLFF.

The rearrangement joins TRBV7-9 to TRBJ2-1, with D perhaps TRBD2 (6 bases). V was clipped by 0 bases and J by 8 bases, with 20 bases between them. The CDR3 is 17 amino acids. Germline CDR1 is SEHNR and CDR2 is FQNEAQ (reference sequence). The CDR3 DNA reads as TGTGCCAGCAGCTTAGCGAGCTGGTCCGGGCGCGGGGATGAGCAGTTCTTC. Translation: CASSLASWSGRGDEQFF. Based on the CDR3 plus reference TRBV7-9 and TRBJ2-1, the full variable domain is DTGVSQNPRHKITKRGQNVTFRCDPISEHNRLYWYRQTLGQGPEFLTYFQNEAQLEKSRLLSDRFSAERPKGSFSTLEIQRTEQGDSAMYLCASSLASWSGRGDEQFFGPGTRLTVL.

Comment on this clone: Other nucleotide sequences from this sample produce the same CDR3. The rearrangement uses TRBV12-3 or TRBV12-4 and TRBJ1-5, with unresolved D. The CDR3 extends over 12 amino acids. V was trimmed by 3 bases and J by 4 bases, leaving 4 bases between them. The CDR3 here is CASSFSNQPQHF. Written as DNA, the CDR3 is TGTGCCAGCAGTTTTTCAAATCAGCCCCAGCATTTT.

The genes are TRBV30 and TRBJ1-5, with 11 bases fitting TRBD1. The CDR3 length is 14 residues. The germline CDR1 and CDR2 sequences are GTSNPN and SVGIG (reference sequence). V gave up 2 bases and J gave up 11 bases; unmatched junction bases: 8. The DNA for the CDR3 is TGTGCCTGGAGTAGGGACAGGGGGGGCCGGGCCCAGCATTTT. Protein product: CAWSRDRGGRAQHF.

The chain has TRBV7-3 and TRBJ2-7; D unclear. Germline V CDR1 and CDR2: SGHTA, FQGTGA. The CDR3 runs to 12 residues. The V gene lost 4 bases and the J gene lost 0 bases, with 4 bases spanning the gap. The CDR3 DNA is TGTGCCAGCAGCTGGATCTCCTACGAGCAGTACTTC. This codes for CASSWISYEQYF.

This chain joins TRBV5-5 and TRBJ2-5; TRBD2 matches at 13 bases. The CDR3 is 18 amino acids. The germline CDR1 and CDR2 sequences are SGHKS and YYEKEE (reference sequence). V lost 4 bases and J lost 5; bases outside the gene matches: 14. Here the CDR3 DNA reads TGTGCCAGCAGCCTGGTCCCGGGACTAGCGGGGAGGGTTGAGACCCAGTACTTC. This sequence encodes CASSLVPGLAGRVETQYF.

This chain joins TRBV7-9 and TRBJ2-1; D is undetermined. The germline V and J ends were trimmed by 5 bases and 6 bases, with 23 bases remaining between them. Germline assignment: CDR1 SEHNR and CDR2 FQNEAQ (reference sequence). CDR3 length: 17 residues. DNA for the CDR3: TGTGCCAGCAGCCGGAGTTGGGCGGAGACGATCCGCAATGAGCAGTTCTTC. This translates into CASSRSWAETIRNEQFF.

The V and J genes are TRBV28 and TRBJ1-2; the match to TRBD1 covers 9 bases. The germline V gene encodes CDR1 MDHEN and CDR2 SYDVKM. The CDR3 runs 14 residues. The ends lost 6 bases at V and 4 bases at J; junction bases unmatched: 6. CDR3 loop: CASRRQGESYGYTF. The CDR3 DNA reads TGTGCCAGCAGACGACAGGGGGAGAGCTATGGCTACACCTTC.

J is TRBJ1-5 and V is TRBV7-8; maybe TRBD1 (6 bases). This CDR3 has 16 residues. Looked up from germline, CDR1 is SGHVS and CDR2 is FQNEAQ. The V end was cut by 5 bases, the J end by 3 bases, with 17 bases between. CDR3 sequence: CASSPRRGAANQPQHF. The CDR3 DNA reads TGTGCCAGCAGCCCCAGGCGGGGGGCGGCCAATCAGCCCCAGCATTTT.

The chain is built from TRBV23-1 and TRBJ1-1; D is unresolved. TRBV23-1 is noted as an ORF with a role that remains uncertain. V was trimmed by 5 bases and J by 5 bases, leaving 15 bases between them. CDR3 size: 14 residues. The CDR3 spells CASSWTTGKTEAFF. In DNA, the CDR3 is TGCGCCAGCAGTTGGACTACGGGAAAAACTGAAGCTTTCTTT.

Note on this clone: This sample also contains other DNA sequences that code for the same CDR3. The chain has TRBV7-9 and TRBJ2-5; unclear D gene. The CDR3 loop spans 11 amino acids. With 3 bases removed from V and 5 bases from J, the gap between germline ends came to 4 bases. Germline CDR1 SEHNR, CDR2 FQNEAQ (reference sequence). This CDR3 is CASSLTETQYF. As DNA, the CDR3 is TGTGCCAGCAGCTTGACTGAGACCCAGTACTTC.